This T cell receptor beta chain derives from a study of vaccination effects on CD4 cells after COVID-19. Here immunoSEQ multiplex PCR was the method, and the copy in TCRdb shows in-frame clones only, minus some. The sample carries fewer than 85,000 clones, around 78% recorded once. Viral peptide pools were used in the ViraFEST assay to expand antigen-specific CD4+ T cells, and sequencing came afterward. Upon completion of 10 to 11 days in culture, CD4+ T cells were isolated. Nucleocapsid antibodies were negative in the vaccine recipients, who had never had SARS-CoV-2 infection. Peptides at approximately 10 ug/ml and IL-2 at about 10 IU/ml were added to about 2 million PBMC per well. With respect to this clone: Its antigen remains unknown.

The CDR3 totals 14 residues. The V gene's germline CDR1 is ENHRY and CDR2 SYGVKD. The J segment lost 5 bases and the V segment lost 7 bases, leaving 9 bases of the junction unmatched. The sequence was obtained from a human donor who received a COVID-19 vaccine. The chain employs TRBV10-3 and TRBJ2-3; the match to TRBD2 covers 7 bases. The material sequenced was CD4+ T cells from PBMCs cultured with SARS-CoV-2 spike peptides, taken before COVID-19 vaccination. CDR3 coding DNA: TGTGCCATCAAACCAGGACTAGGGCTAGATACGCAGTATTTT. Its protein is CAIKPGLGLDTQYF.